The rows below give T cell receptor beta chains drawn from one sample of a study of T cells after yellow fever vaccination. Using its own MiXCR run on the 5' RACE reads, TCRdb lists one record per CDR3 protein. The sample yields 350,000 to 450,000 distinct CDR3 sequences, 6.2% seen once. Source: PBMCs, taken 5 days after the yellow fever booster vaccination. The receptors were gathered from a man younger than 45 who received the YFV17D yellow fever vaccine. Both conserved end residues are part of each CDR3.

CDR3aa: CSVVPPGEKLFF; len: 12; v_gene: TRBV29-1
CDR3aa: CASRDAAYEQYF; len: 12; v_gene: TRBV5-1
CDR3aa: CASSLTPPDTSSTDTQYF; len: 18; v_gene: TRBV5-1
CDR3aa: CASSLKEGLPSYEQYF; len: 16; v_gene: TRBV5-1
CDR3aa: CASTKGGGGYTF; len: 12; v_gene: TRBV4-2
CDR3aa: CASTTRETYNEQFF; len: 14; v_gene: TRBV7-9
CDR3aa: CSVEEVGRTGNTEAFF; len: 16; v_gene: TRBV29-1
CDR3aa: CSVASVSYEQYF; len: 12; v_gene: TRBV29-1
CDR3aa: CASSEAGYSINQPQHF; len: 16; v_gene: TRBV6-1
CDR3aa: CASSRETNEKLFF; len: 13; v_gene: TRBV28
CDR3aa: CASSLAGGALDTQYF; len: 15; v_gene: TRBV11-2
CDR3aa: CASSLEVPDGYTF; len: 13; v_gene: TRBV5-1
CDR3aa: CASSLITSYEQYF; len: 13; v_gene: TRBV7-9
CDR3aa: CASSRVNTEAFF; len: 12; v_gene: TRBV18
CDR3aa: CSALARQGNTGELFF; len: 15; v_gene: TRBV20-1
CDR3aa: CASSFRTENYEQYF; len: 14; v_gene: TRBV5-1
CDR3aa: CASIRPGETEAFF; len: 13; v_gene: TRBV21-1
CDR3aa: CAISESGSGTYYNEQFF; len: 17; v_gene: TRBV10-3
CDR3aa: CASSQAVTRTDTQYF; len: 15; v_gene: TRBV4-3
CDR3aa: CSVETAIYQETQYF; len: 14; v_gene: TRBV29-1
CDR3aa: CAWSVGNQPQHF; len: 12; v_gene: TRBV30
CDR3aa: CASSQDSTVGAGRQETQYF; len: 19; v_gene: TRBV4-2
CDR3aa: CASFQGRSQYNEQFF; len: 15; v_gene: TRBV7-8
CDR3aa: CASSVRDTGELFF; len: 13; v_gene: TRBV5-5
CDR3aa: CASSVDRGGTQYF; len: 13; v_gene: TRBV9
CDR3aa: CAWSSGPPRPLHF; len: 13; v_gene: TRBV30
CDR3aa: CASSFSSGRAQQYF; len: 14; v_gene: TRBV7-2
CDR3aa: CASSPGTSTRTDTQYF; len: 16; v_gene: TRBV5-1
CDR3aa: CSARTYSSYNEQFF; len: 14; v_gene: TRBV20-1
CDR3aa: CASSSRGSLGANVLTF; len: 16; v_gene: TRBV7-3
CDR3aa: CASSLGQVTYEQYF; len: 14; v_gene: TRBV5-1
CDR3aa: CASSAGENTGELFF; len: 14; v_gene: TRBV12-3/TRBV12-4
CDR3aa: CSVEDTRGTGTDPYEQYF; len: 18; v_gene: TRBV29-1
CDR3aa: CSAGTSGIAAGYEQFF; len: 16; v_gene: TRBV20-1
CDR3aa: CSVALRGGDNEQFF; len: 14; v_gene: TRBV29-1
CDR3aa: CASTWTSGNSPPYEQYF; len: 17; v_gene: TRBV5-8
CDR3aa: CSAKDRVFYEQYF; len: 13; v_gene: TRBV20-1
CDR3aa: CASSDRVQGSEQYF; len: 14; v_gene: TRBV7-2
CDR3aa: CASSLLAGVEKFDNEQFF; len: 18; v_gene: TRBV6-5
CDR3aa: CASKGQGFYEQYF; len: 13; v_gene: TRBV19
CDR3aa: CSANRAGGELFF; len: 12; v_gene: TRBV20-1
CDR3aa: CASTLRLAGVRDEQFF; len: 16; v_gene: TRBV27
CDR3aa: CASSPPAQAGGRSNTQYF; len: 18; v_gene: TRBV18